The 10 T cell receptor beta chains below all came from one sample that was sequenced in a study of blood T cells in healthy people across ages. For the second PCR, which ran for roughly 6 to 12 cycles, a sample-barcoded 5' primer and a J-beta primer mix were used. In TCRdb, the 5' RACE reads were re-called with MiXCR into one record per CDR3 protein. The sample has some 1,500,000 distinct CDR3 sequences, about 45% seen once. What was sequenced was blood. Source of these receptors: a young woman in good health.

This chain joins TRBV6-5 and TRBJ1-2, with D possibly being TRBD1 (6 bases). Trimming took 6 bases from V and 4 from J, leaving 15 bases between them. This CDR3 is 14 amino acids long. CDR1 is MNHEY, CDR2 SVGAGI, per germline. The CDR3 protein is CASRDRVYSYGYTF. In DNA form, the CDR3 reads TGTGCCAGCAGGGACAGAGTCTATAGCTATGGCTACACCTTC.

The gene calls are TRBV20-1 and TRBJ2-2, with D perhaps matching TRBD2 (6 bases). The CDR3 is 13 residues long. The V and J ends lost 3 bases and 2 bases respectively, with 7 bases between them. In germline, CDR1 is DFQATT, CDR2 SNEGSKA (reference sequence). The CDR3 DNA follows: TGCAGTGCTAGCGGGAGAAACACCGGGGAGCTGTTTTTT. Amino acid sequence: CSASGRNTGELFF.

The V and J genes are TRBV20-1 and TRBJ2-3; 11 bases fit TRBD2. This CDR3 is 15 amino acids long. Trimming removed 8 bases from V and 4 bases from J; junction bases left unmatched: 11. CDR1 is DFQATT and CDR2 is SNEGSKA in the germline V gene (reference sequence). The CDR3 sequence: CSQTRASGGPDTQYF. The CDR3 coding sequence is TGCAGTCAAACCCGGGCTAGCGGGGGGCCAGATACGCAGTATTTT.

Notes on this clonotype: A junction boundary mismatches the germline segment, possibly from a read error. This sequence joins TRBV7-9 and TRBJ1-1; no clear D. The CDR3 contains 14 residues. Germline V lookup: CDR1 SEHNR, CDR2 FQNEAQ (reference sequence). CDR3 nucleotides: TGTACCAGCAGCCGGGAAAGGTTTGACACTGAAGCTTTCTTT. The encoded protein is CTSSRERFDTEAFF. Full variable domain (rest looked up from reference TRBV7-9 and TRBJ1-1): DTGVSQNPRHKITKRGQNVTFRCDPISEHNRLYWYRQTLGQGPEFLTYFQNEAQLEKSRLLSDRFSAERPKGSFSTLEIQRTEQGDSAMYLCTSSRERFDTEAFFGQGTRLTVV.

This clonotype has only a few counts. J is TRBJ1-4 and V is TRBV29-1; D call uncertain. CDR1 and CDR2 (germline): SQVTM, ANQGSEA. The CDR3 is made up of 15 amino acids. V was shortened by 0 bases and J by 7 bases, with 15 bases between the two germline ends. CDR3 coding DNA: TGCAGCGTTGAAGATGGCTCGCAGGACGTTGAAAAACTGTTTTTT. Residues: CSVEDGSQDVEKLFF.

The chain recombines TRBV5-1 with TRBJ2-3; 12 bases agree with TRBD2. This CDR3 contains 15 residues. CDR1 and CDR2 (germline): SGHRS, YFSETQ. The ends lost 4 bases at V and 6 bases at J; junction bases unmatched: 6. CDR3 nucleotides: TGCGCCAGCAGCCCGGGACTAGCGGGTTCGGATACGCAGTATTTT. Translation: CASSPGLAGSDTQYF.

This clonotype was observed a few times. The chain combines TRBV6-5 with TRBJ2-1; D gene unclear. The CDR3 covers 14 residues. V was cut by 0 bases and J by 7 bases, with 10 bases left in between. The germline gives CDR1 MNHEY, CDR2 SVGAGI. CDR3 in amino acids: CASSYSSPENEQFF. The CDR3 DNA reads TGTGCCAGCAGTTACTCGTCTCCCGAGAATGAGCAGTTCTTC.

This clonotype was seen a handful of times. The V call is TRBV11-3, the J call TRBJ2-1; D possibly matches TRBD1 or TRBD2 (5 bases each). The CDR3 contains 16 residues. The V gene lost 2 bases and the J gene lost 0 bases, with 11 bases spanning the gap. Per the germline V gene, CDR1 is SGHNT and CDR2 is YENEEA. The CDR3 is CASSLLGTNSYNEQFF. The CDR3 nucleotides are TGTGCCAGCAGCTTACTAGGGACCAACTCCTACAATGAGCAGTTCTTC.

The genes are TRBV9 and TRBJ1-4; the D gene is possibly TRBD1 (5 bases). V gave up 4 bases and J gave up 5 bases, with 18 bases separating them. Germline V gene data show CDR1 as SGDLS and CDR2 as YYNGEE. This CDR3 contains 16 residues. CDR3 protein: CASSLFPRDGNEKLFF. The CDR3 region has the DNA TGTGCCAGCAGCCTGTTCCCCCGGGACGGGAATGAAAAACTGTTTTTT.

The chain has TRBV12-3 or TRBV12-4 and TRBJ2-3; D is possibly TRBD2 (6 bases). This CDR3 has 15 residues. Between the trimmed V and J ends, which lost 6 bases and 4 bases, there was a span of 17 bases. The CDR3 region is CASRPGTHRADTQYF. The CDR3, as DNA: TGTGCCAGCAGGCCCGGGACTCATAGAGCAGATACGCAGTATTTT.